This TCR beta chain was sequenced during a study of blood T cell repertoires in COVID-19. Clones were read by immunoSEQ multiplex PCR, and TCRdb kept only the in-frame ones, dropping some. This sample has some 420,000 clones, with roughly nine tenths found just once. Trimming took off 3 bases at V and 4 bases at J, with 10 bases between the two ends. There are 14 residues in the CDR3. Germline loops: CDR1 SGHTA, CDR2 FQGNSA. Comment on this clone: The sample contains more than one DNA sequence encoding this CDR3.

This clonotype was obtained from a man aged 25-40 years who had recovered from COVID-19. The specimen sequenced was PBMCs or T cells enriched from blood (not recorded which). The chain links TRBV7-2 to TRBJ1-5; the D gene is possibly TRBD1 (6 bases). CDR3 loop: CASSLTGQNQPQHF. The CDR3 DNA reads TGTGCCAGCAGCTTGACAGGTCAGAATCAGCCCCAGCATTTT.